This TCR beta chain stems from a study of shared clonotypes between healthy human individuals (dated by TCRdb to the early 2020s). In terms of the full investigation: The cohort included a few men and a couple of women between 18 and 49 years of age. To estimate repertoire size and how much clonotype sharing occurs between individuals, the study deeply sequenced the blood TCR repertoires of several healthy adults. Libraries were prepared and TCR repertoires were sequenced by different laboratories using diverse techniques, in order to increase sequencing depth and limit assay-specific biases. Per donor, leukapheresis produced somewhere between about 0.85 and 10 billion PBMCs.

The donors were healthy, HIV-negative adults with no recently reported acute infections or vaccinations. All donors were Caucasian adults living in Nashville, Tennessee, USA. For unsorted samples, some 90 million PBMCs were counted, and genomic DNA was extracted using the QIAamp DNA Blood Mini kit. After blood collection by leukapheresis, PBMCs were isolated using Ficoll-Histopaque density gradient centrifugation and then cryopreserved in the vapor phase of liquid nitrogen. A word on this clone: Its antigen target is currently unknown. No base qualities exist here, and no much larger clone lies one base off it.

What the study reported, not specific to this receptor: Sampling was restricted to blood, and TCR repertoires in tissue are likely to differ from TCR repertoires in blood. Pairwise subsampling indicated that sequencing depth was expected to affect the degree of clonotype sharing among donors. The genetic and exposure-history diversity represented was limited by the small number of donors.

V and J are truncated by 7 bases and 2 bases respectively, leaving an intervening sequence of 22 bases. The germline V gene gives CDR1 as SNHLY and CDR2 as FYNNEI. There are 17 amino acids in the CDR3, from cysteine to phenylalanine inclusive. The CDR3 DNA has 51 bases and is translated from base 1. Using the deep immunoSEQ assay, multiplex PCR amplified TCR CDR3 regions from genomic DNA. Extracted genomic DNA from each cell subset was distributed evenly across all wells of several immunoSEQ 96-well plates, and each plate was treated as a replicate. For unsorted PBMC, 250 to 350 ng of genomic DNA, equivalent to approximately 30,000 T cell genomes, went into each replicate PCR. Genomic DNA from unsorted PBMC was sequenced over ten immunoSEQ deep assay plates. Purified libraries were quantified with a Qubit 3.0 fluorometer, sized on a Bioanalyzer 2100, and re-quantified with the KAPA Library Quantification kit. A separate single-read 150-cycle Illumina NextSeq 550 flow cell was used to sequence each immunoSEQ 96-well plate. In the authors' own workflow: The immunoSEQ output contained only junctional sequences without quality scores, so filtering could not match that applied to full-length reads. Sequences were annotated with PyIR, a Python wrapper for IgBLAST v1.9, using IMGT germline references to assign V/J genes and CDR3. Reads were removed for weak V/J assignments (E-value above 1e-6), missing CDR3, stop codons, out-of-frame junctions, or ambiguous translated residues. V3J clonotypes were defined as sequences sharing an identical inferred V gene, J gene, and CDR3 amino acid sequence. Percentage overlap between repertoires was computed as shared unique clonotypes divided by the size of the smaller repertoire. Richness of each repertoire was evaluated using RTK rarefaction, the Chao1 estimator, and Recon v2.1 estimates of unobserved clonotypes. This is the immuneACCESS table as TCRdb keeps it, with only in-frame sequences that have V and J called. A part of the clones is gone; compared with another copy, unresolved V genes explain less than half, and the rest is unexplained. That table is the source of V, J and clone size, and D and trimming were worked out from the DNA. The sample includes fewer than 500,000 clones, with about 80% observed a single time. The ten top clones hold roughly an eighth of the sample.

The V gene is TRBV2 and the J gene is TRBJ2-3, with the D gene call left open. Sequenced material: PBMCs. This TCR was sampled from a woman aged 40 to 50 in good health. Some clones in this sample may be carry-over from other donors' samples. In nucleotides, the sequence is TGTGCCAGCACCCCTGACTCCTTTTTACCCTACACAGATACGCAGTATTTT. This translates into CASTPDSFLPYTDTQYF. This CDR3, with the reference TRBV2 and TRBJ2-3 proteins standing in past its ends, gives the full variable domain EPEVTQTPSHQVTQMGQEVILRCVPISNHLYFYWYRQILGQKVEFLVSFYNNEISEKSEIFDDQFSVERPDGSNFTLKIRSTKLEDSAMYFCASTPDSFLPYTDTQYFGPGTRLTVL.